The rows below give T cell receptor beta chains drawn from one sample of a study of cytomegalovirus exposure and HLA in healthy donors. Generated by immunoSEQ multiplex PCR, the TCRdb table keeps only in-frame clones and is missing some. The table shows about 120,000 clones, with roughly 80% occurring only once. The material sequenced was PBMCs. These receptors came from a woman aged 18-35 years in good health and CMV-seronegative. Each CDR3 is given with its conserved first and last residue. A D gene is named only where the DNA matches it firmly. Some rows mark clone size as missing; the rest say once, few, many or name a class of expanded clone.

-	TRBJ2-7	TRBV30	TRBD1	TGTGCCTGGAGGGCCGGGACAGGGGGTAAAGCGAGTCTCCACGAGCAGTACTTC	CAWRAGTGGKASLHEQYF
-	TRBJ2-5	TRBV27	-	TGTGCCAGCAGTTTGAACGGAGAGACCCAGTACTTC	CASSLNGETQYF
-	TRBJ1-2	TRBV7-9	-	TGTGCCAGCAGCCGCGGGGCGAGGGTCTATGGCTACACCTTC	CASSRGARVYGYTF
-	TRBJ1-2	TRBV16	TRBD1	TGTGCCAGCAGCCTACAGGGGTTCGGCGATGGCTACACCTTC	CASSLQGFGDGYTF
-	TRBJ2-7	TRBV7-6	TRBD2	TGTGCCAGCAGCCTGCTAGCGGGCACTTCCTACGAGCAGTACTTC	CASSLLAGTSYEQYF
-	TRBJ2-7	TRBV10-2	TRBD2	TGCGCCAGCAGCACCGGGGTGCGGGAGTCCTACGAGCAGTACTTC	CASSTGVRESYEQYF
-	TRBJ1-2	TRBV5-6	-	TGTGCCAGCAGCACGACCCACGACAGATTCGTCCTCTATGGCTACACCTTC	CASSTTHDRFVLYGYTF
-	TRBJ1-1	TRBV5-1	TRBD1	TGCGCCAGCAGCTTCGGGGACAGGATGAACACTGAAGCTTTCTTT	CASSFGDRMNTEAFF
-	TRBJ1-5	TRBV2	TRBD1	TGTGCCAGCAGCCCGCGGACAGGTTTGCGGAGCAATCAGCCCCAGCATTTT	CASSPRTGLRSNQPQHF
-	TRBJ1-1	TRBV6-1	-	TGTGCCAGCAGTGAAGCGCCGGGGGTCCGTGGGGCTTTCTTT	CASSEAPGVRGAFF
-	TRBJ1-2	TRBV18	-	TGTGCCAGCTCACCAGGCGGAAGCTATGGCTACACCTTC	CASSPGGSYGYTF
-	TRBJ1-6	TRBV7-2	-	TGTGCCAGCAGCTTAGCTCCGGGACTCGGTTCACCCCTCCACTTT	CASSLAPGLGSPLHF
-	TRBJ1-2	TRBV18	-	TGTGCCAGCTCACCCGACAGCGGGAACTATGGCTACACCTTC	CASSPDSGNYGYTF
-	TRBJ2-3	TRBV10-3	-	TGTGCCATCTCGGGGAGTATTAGCACAGATACGCAGTATTTT	CAISGSISTDTQYF
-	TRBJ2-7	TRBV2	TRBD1	TGTGCCAGCCGTCTGACAGGGGGCAACTACGAGCAGTACTTC	CASRLTGGNYEQYF
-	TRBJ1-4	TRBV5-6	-	TGTGCCAGCAGCGCACCTCCCGGGGGGACTAATGAAAAACTGTTTTTT	CASSAPPGGTNEKLFF
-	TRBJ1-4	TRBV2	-	TGTGCCAGCACCCTGTACCGGGATCATAATGAAAAACTGTTTTTT	CASTLYRDHNEKLFF
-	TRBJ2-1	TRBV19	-	TGTGCCAGTAGTATTGGGCAGGGTCGAAGTGAGCAGTTCTTC	CASSIGQGRSEQFF
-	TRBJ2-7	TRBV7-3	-	TGTGCCAGCAGCTTACCCTTTGACAACGGCCAGTCCGAGCAGTACTTC	CASSLPFDNGQSEQYF
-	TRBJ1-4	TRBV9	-	TGTGCCAGCAGCGTAGCTGCCTCGCGGGTTAATGAAAAACTGTTTTTT	CASSVAASRVNEKLFF
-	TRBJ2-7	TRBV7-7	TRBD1	TGTGCTAGCAGCTCCGGGACAGGTGCTTACGAGCAGTACTTC	CASSSGTGAYEQYF
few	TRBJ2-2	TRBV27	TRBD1	TGTGCCAGCAGTTTGCTGGGGACAGGCCAGAACACCGGGGAGCTGTTTTTT	CASSLLGTGQNTGELFF
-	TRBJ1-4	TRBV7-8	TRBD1	TGTGCCAGCAGCTTAACAGGGGGAGAGGAAAAACTGTTTTTT	CASSLTGGEEKLFF
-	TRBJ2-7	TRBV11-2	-	TGTGCCAGCAGCCAAGTGGGGCGAAGCTCCTACGAGCAGTACTTC	CASSQVGRSSYEQYF
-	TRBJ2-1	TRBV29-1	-	TGCAGCGTTGGTCCCAGGGGTTTGGGTTACAATGAGCAGTTCTTC	CSVGPRGLGYNEQFF
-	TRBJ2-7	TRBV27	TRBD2	TGTGCCAGCAGTAGGGGACTAGCGGACTCCTACGAGCAGTACTTC	CASSRGLADSYEQYF
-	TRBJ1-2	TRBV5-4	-	TGTGCCAGCAGCTTGACAGTGAACTATGGCTACACCTTC	CASSLTVNYGYTF
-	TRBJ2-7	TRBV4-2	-	TGTGCCAGCAGCCAAGGACTAGGGGCTTCCTACGAGCAGTACTTC	CASSQGLGASYEQYF
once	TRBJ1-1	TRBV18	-	TGTGCCAGCTCAAATCTGGGGGGGGGCACTGAAGCTTTCTTT	CASSNLGGGTEAFF
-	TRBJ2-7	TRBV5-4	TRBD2	TGTGCCAGCAGCTCGGGAGGCGGGAGGGTCCCCCTTGGCTCCTACGAGCAGTACTTC	CASSSGGGRVPLGSYEQYF
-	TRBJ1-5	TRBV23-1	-	TGCGCCAGCAGTCAATCACCATGCGGAGATCAGCCCCAGCATTTT	CASSQSPCGDQPQHF
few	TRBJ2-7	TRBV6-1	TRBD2	TGTGCCAGCAGTGAGGTCGCAGGGCGGGGGGGCCTGGGCGAGCAGTACTTC	CASSEVAGRGGLGEQYF
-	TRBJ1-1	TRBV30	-	TGTGCCTGGAGTGACCAGAGGCAAGGCTCTGAAGCTTTCTTT	CAWSDQRQGSEAFF
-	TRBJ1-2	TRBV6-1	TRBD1	TGTGCCAGCAGTGAAGCGGGGACAGGGGATGGCTACACCTTC	CASSEAGTGDGYTF
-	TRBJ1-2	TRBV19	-	TGTGCCAGTAGTAGGCAGGGATATGGCTACACCTTC	CASSRQGYGYTF
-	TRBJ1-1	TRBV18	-	TGTGCCAGCTCACCACTCGGGGGGGTGAACACTGAAGCTTTCTTT	CASSPLGGVNTEAFF
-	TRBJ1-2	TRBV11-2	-	TGTGCCAGCAGCCCGAATTTTAGTACCCAGGGCTACACTTTC	CASSPNFSTQGYTF